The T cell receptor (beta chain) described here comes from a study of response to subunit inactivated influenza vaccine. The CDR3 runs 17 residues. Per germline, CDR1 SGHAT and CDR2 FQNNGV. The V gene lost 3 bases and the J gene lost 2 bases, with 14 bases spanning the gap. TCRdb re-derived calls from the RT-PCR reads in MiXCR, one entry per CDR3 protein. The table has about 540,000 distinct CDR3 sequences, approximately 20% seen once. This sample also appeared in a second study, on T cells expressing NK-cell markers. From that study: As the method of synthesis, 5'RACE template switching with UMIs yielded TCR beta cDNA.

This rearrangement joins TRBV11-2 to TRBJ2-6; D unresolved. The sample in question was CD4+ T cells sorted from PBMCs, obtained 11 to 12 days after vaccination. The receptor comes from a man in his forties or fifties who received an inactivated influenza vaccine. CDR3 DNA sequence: TGTGCCAGCAGCTTTTTGGGGAAGGGTACTGGGGCCAACGTCCTGACTTTC. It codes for CASSFLGKGTGANVLTF. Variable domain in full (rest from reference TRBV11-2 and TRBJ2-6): EAGVAQSPRYKIIEKRQSVAFWCNPISGHATLYWYQQILGQGPKLLIQFQNNGVVDDSQLPKDRFSAERLKGVDSTLKIQPAKLEDSAVYLCASSFLGKGTGANVLTFGAGSRLTVL.